This T cell receptor (beta chain) was identified during a study of blood T cell repertoires in COVID-19. Study background: The study drew acute and convalescent COVID-19 samples from the United States, Italy and Spain. In each case, the material was cDNA or gDNA derived from T cells, B-cell-depleted T cells, or PBMCs.

This CDR3 has 15 amino acids. CDR1 is LNHDA and CDR2 is SQIVND in the germline V gene (reference sequence). The V and J ends lost 10 bases and 2 bases respectively, with 17 bases between them. Authors' methods: Using reference gene primer amplification, nucleated cell counts were estimated. Assay used: immunoSEQ multiplex PCR; TCRdb lists only in-frame clones, some missing. V and J calls and clone size are as listed in that table; D and trimming were resolved from the DNA. The table records about 100,000 clones, just over 85% of them present only once. The gene calls are TRBV19 and TRBJ2-2, with D possibly TRBD1 on 6 matching bases. The clonotype was recovered from a human donor in a cohort sampled during active COVID-19. The sample consisted of peripheral blood. This CDR3 reads CATRDTSPNTGELFF. CDR3 DNA: TGTGCCACCCGGGACACTTCACCAAACACCGGGGAGCTGTTTTTT. Combining the CDR3 with reference TRBV19 and TRBJ2-2 gives the whole variable domain DGGITQSPKYLFRKEGQNVTLSCEQNLNHDAMYWYRQDPGQGLRLIYYSQIVNDFQKGDIAEGYSVSREKKESFPLTVTSAQKNPTAFYLCATRDTSPNTGELFFGEGSRLTVL.